The clone carrying this T cell receptor beta chain was found a few times. The antigen is unknown. CDR1 and CDR2 (germline): SEHNR, FQNEAQ (reference sequence). The CDR3 length is 15 residues. The V and J ends lost 4 bases and 3 bases, in that order; junction bases with no gene match: 3. Every subset's genomic DNA went evenly onto several immunoSEQ plates. Each replicate PCR on the sorted subsets used 200 to 250 ng DNA (roughly 27,000 T cell genomes). The method was immunoSEQ multiplex PCR; TCRdb's version includes in-frame clones alone and lacks a portion of them. The sample includes approximately 980,000 clones, 70% to 85% of them seen just once. The sample belongs to a study of shared clonotypes between healthy human individuals. Study context: Every donor yielded three CD4 naive, three CD4 memory, two CD8 naive and one CD8 memory plate.

The study's findings and limits: Even with large depth, rarefaction showed that sorted-subset sequencing was incomplete.

This clonotype was obtained from a man aged 18 to 29 in good health. The chain recombines TRBV7-9 with TRBJ2-7, with 13 bases lining up with TRBD2. The sample consisted of memory CD4+ T cells sorted from blood. As for subset: CD45RA-negative fraction. DNA for the CDR3: TGTGCCAGCAGCTCCTGGACTAGCGGGAGCTACGAGCAGTACTTC. It encodes CASSSWTSGSYEQYF.